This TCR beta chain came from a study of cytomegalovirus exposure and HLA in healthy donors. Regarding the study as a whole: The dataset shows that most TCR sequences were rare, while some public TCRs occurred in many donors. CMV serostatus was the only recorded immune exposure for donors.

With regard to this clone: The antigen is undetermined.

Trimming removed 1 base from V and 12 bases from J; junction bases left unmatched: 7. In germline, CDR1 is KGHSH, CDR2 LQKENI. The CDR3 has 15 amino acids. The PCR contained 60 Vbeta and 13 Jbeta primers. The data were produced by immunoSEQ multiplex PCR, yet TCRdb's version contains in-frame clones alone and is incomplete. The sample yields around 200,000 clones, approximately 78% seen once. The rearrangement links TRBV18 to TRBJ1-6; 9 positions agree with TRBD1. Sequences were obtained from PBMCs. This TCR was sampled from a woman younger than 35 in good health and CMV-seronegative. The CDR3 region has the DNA TGTGCCAGCTCACCACTGGAGACAGGGGGGAAACCCCTCCACTTT. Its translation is CASSPLETGGKPLHF.